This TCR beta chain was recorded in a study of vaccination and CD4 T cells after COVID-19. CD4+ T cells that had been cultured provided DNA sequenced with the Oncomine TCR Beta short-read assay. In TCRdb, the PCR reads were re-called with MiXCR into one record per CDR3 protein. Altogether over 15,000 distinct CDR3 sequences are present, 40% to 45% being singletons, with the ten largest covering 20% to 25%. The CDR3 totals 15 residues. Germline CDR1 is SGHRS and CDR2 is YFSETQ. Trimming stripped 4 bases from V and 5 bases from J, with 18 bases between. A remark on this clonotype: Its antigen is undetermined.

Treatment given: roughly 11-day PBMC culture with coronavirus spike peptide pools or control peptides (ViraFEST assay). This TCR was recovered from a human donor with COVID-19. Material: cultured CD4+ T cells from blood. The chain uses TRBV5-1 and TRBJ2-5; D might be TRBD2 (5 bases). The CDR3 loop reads CASSTSSGPWETQYF. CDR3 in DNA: TGCGCCAGCAGCACCTCCAGCGGTCCCTGGGAGACCCAGTACTTC. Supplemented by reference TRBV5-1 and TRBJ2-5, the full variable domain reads KAGVTQTPRYLIKTRGQQVTLSCSPISGHRSVSWYQQTPGQGLQFLFEYFSETQRNKGNFPGRFSGRQFSNSRSEMNVSTLELGDSALYLCASSTSSGPWETQYFGPGTRLLVL.